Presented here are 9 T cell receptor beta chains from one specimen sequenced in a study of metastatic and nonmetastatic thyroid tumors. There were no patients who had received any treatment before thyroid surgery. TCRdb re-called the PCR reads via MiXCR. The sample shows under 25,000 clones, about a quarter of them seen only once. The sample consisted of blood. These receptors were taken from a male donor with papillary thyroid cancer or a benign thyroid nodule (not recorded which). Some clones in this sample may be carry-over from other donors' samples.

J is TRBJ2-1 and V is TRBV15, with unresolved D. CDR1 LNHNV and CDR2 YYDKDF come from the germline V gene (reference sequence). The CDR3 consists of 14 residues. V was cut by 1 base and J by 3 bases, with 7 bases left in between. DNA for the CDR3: TGTGCCACCAGCAGAGCTAGGTACTACAATGAGCAGTTCTTC. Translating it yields CATSRARYYNEQFF.

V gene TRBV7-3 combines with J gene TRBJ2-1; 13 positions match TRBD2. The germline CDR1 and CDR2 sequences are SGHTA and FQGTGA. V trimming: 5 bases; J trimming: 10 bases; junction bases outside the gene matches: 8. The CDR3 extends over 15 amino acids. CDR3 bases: TGTGCCAGCAGCAAGGGACTAGCGGGAATGGGGGAGCAGTTCTTC. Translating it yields CASSKGLAGMGEQFF.

CDR3 coding DNA: TGTGCCAGCAGTGAAGCGCACGGACAGGGTTACAATGAGCAGTTCTTC. Translation: CASSEAHGQGYNEQFF. The chain carries TRBV2 and TRBJ2-1; the match to TRBD1 covers 8 bases. V trimming: 0 bases; J trimming: 4 bases; junction bases outside the gene matches: 5. This CDR3 spans 16 amino acids. Germline-derived CDR1 and CDR2 are SNHLY and FYNNEI. Full variable domain (rest looked up from reference TRBV2 and TRBJ2-1): EPEVTQTPSHQVTQMGQEVILRCVPISNHLYFYWYRQILGQKVEFLVSFYNNEISEKSEIFDDQFSVERPDGSNFTLKIRSTKLEDSAMYFCASSEAHGQGYNEQFFGPGTRLTVL.

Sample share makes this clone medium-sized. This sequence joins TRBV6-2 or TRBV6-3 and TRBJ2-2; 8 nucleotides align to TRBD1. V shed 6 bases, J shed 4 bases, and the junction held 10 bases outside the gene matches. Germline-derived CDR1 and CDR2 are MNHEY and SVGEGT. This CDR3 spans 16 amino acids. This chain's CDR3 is CASSYRTGRTTGELFF. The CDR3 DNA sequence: TGTGCCAGCAGCTACAGGACAGGGAGGACCACCGGGGAGCTGTTTTTT.

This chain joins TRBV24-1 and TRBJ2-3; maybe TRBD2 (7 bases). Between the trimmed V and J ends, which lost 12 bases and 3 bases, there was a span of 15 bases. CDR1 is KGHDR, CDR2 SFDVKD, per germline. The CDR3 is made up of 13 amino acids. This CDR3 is CAARGGSTDTQYF. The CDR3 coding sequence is TGTGCCGCGAGGGGGGGAAGTACAGATACGCAGTATTTT.

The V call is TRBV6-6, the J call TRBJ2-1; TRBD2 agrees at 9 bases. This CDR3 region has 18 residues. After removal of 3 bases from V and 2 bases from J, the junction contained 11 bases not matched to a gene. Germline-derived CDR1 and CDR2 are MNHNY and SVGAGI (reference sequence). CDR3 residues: CASSYEGGRAVTYNEQFF. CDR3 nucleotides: TGTGCCAGCAGTTATGAGGGCGGGAGGGCCGTTACCTACAATGAGCAGTTCTTC.

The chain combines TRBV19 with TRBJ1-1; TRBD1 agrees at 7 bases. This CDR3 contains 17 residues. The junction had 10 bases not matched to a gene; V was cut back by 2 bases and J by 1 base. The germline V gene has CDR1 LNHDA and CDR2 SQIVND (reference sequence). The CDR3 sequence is CASSIPYRQGANTEAFF. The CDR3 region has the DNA TGTGCCAGTAGTATACCTTATAGACAGGGCGCGAACACTGAAGCTTTCTTT. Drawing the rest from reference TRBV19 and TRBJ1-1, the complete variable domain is DGGITQSPKYLFRKEGQNVTLSCEQNLNHDAMYWYRQDPGQGLRLIYYSQIVNDFQKGDIAEGYSVSREKKESFPLTVTSAQKNPTAFYLCASSIPYRQGANTEAFFGQGTRLTVV.

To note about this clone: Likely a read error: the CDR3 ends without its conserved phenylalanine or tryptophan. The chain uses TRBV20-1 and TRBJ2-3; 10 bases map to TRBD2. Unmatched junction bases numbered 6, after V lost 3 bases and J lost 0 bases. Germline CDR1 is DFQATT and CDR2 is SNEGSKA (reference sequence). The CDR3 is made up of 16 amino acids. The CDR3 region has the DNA TGCAGTGCTAGCGGGACTAGCGTCCCTAGCACAGATACGCAGTATTCT. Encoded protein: CSASGTSVPSTDTQYS.

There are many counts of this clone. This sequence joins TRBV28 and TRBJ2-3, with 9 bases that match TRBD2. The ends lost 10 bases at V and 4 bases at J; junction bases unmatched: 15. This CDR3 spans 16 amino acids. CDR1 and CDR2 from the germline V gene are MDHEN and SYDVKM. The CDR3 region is CATGLPGTSIADTQYF. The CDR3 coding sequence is TGTGCCACCGGCCTACCCGGGACTAGCATTGCAGATACGCAGTATTTT.